This TCR beta chain was observed in a study of beta chain features in type 1 diabetes. Across the whole study: Comparable age, gender and cell yields were observed in patients relative to healthy donors. The study, taken as a whole, reports: A definitive answer on HLA type influencing TCRB rearrangement was not reached here.

Expressed TCRB transcripts were sequenced after all isolated RNA was converted to cDNA. Here immunoSEQ multiplex PCR was the method, and the copy in TCRdb shows in-frame clones only, minus some. The top ten clones hold 0.45% to 0.65% of a sample with just over 15,000 clones, around 43% of them seen once. This clone is labeled as medium-sized. Its antigen is still unknown. This receptor was identified in a woman between 35 and 50 years old in good health. The sample was stem cell memory CD4+ T cells from blood.

CDR3 DNA: TGTGCTTCCGGGACAGGGACAGGCAATGAGCAGTTCTTC. This sequence encodes CASGTGTGNEQFF. The genes are TRBV12-5 and TRBJ2-1; TRBD1 matches 9 bases. Germline trimming cut 11 bases from V and 6 bases from J; bases unmatched to any gene: 8. The CDR3 is 13 amino acids. Looked up from germline, CDR1 is LGHNT and CDR2 is FRNRAP.